This T cell receptor beta chain was recorded in a study of OX40 agonist ivuxolimab in advanced cancers. Study information: Given to patients was ivuxolimab, an agonistic anti-OX40 (CD134) antibody. It was permissible to have had prior anti-PD-1, anti-PD-L1 or anti-CTLA-4 therapy, and around 40% had some. Study-level results: Expanded clones were, on average, more numerous in CD8+ T cells than in CD4+.

A word on this clone: Its antigen is still unknown.

V was shortened by 1 base and J by 2 bases, with 17 bases between the two germline ends. The CDR3 covers 17 residues. Germline CDR1 is SGHTA and CDR2 is FQGTGA. If patients had autoimmune disease history or systemic immunosuppression, they were excluded. Data came from immunoSEQ multiplex PCR; TCRdb stores just in-frame clones and leaves some out. The sample shows about 50,000 clones, 70% to 80% of them seen only once. This specimen was CD4+ or CD8+ T cells sorted from blood, taken in a trial of the OX40 agonist ivuxolimab. This TCR came from an adult with an advanced solid tumor such as melanoma, head and neck, liver or kidney cancer. This chain links TRBV7-3 with TRBJ2-5; a possible D gene is TRBD1 (6 bases). Here the CDR3 reads CASSLIGRGNLQETQYF. The CDR3 nucleotides read TGTGCCAGCAGCTTAATTGGCAGGGGAAATTTGCAAGAGACCCAGTACTTC. The complete variable domain, with remaining parts taken from reference TRBV7-3 and TRBJ2-5, reads GAGVSQTPSNKVTEKGKYVELRCDPISGHTALYWYRQSLGQGPEFLIYFQGTGAADDSGLPNDRFFAVRPEGSVSTLKIQRTERGDSAVYLCASSLIGRGNLQETQYFGPGTRLLVL.